This entry concerns a single T cell receptor beta chain. Its antigen is currently not known. Base qualities were left out, and no much larger clone turns up one base away. Based on the germline V gene, the CDR1 and CDR2 sequences are KGHSH and LQKENI. V is pruned by 4 bases and J by 0 bases, leaving 3 bases of the junction without a gene match. Reading from cysteine to phenylalanine, the CDR3 counts 16 amino acids. Only CDR3 DNA is held: 48 bases, read in frame from base 1. Libraries were built with RT-PCR. The sequencing machine was an Illumina MiSeq. TCRdb cleaned the public reads at Q25 with fastp, built clones with MiXCR and kept in-frame beta chains. Rows matching on CDR3 protein sequence are summarized as one entry with the most common DNA and genes. The sample includes around 700,000 distinct CDR3 sequences, with around 14% observed a single time. The ten largest clonotypes hold roughly 3.9% of the sample.

The data belong to a study (dated by TCRdb to the mid-2010s). The sequence links TRBV18 to TRBJ2-1, and 10 junction bases match TRBD2. Specimen: memory CD4+ T cells from blood. This TCR derives from a female donor in good health, serving as a healthy control. The nucleotides are TGTGCCAGCTCACAGGCTAGCGGGAGCTCCTACAATGAGCAGTTCTTC. Translated, this gives CASSQASGSSYNEQFF.